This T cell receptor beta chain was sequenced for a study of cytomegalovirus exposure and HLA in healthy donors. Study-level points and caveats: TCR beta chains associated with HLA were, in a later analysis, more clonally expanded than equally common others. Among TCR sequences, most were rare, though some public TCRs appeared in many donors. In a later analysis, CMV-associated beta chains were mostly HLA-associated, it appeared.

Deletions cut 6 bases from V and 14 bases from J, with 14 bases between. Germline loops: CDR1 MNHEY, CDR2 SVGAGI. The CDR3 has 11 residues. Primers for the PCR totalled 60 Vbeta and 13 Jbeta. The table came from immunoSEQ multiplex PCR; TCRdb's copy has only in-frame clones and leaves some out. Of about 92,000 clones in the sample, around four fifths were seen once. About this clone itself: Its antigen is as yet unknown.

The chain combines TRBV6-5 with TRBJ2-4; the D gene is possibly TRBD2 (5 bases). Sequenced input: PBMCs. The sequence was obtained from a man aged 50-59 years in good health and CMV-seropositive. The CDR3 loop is CASRTQLEEYF. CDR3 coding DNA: TGTGCCAGCAGAACCCAACTAGAAGAGTACTTC.